This passage covers 27 T cell receptor beta chains from one sample sequenced in a study of shared clonotypes between healthy human individuals. The naive CD8 fraction comprised CD45RO-negative cells positively selected for CCR7 and excluded terminally differentiated effector memory CD45RA+ cells. Sequencing used immunoSEQ multiplex PCR; TCRdb keeps in-frame clones, though not all of them. The sample gives 660,000 or so clones, approximately 96% of which show up once; approximately 0.12% is in the top ten. Sequences were obtained from naive CD8+ T cells sorted from blood. The source is a woman in her 30s in good health.

This clone was found once. This chain links TRBV27 with TRBJ1-5, with 9 bases that match TRBD1. The CDR3 has 15 residues. Germline CDR1 reads MNHEY; CDR2 reads SMNVEV (reference sequence). V was clipped by 5 bases and J by 1 base; unmatched bases: 3. The CDR3 DNA reads as TGTGCCAGCAGTATGGGACAGGGCAGCAATCAGCCCCAGCATTTT. It translates to CASSMGQGSNQPQHF.

The V call is TRBV28, the J call TRBJ2-3, with TRBD2 identical over 12 bases. The V gene end was trimmed by 5 bases and the J gene end by 6 bases; junction bases not matched to a gene: 9. Germline CDR1 is MDHEN and CDR2 is SYDVKM. The CDR3 runs to 16 residues. The CDR3 is CASSILAGGSEDTQYF. The CDR3 DNA follows: TGTGCCAGCAGTATCCTAGCGGGAGGGTCCGAGGATACGCAGTATTTT.

The rearrangement links TRBV6-6 to TRBJ1-4; no clear D gene. Germline CDR1 MNHNY, CDR2 SVGAGI (reference sequence). The ends were cut back, 4 bases at V and 3 bases at J, with 3 bases in the middle. This CDR3 comprises 12 residues. DNA of the CDR3: TGTGCCAGCAGTTTCTCTAATGAAAAACTGTTTTTT. Translating it yields CASSFSNEKLFF.

J is TRBJ2-7 and V is TRBV4-1, with TRBD2 matching over 11 bases. Germline values: CDR1 MGHRA, CDR2 YSYEKL. V trimming: 4 bases; J trimming: 3 bases; junction bases outside the gene matches: 5. The CDR3 sequence is 15 residues long. The CDR3 nucleotides are TGCGCCAGCAGCCCCGGACTAGCGGGTTTCTACGAGCAGTACTTC. Its protein product is CASSPGLAGFYEQYF.

The V and J genes are TRBV29-1 and TRBJ2-1; a weak D match, TRBD2 (6 bases). From germline, CDR1 is SQVTM and CDR2 ANQGSEA. V was trimmed by 5 bases and J by 0 bases, leaving 11 bases between them. CDR3 length: 14 amino acids. As DNA, the CDR3 is TGCAGCGTTAGGGACTCCAGCTCCTACAATGAGCAGTTCTTC. It is translated as CSVRDSSSYNEQFF.

The rearrangement uses TRBV15 and TRBJ2-7; D is unresolved. The V end lost 3 bases, the J end lost 3 bases, and 6 bases lay between the germline ends. Germline V lookup: CDR1 LNHNV, CDR2 YYDKDF (reference sequence). CDR3 length equals 12 residues. In nucleotides, the CDR3 is TGTGCCACCAGCAGGTCAGGCTACGAGCAGTACTTC. This encodes CATSRSGYEQYF.

This chain joins TRBV15 and TRBJ1-5, with a tentative D call TRBD1 (6 bases). Germline V gene lookup returns CDR1 LNHNV and CDR2 YYDKDF (reference sequence). The V and J ends lost 0 bases and 3 bases respectively, with 9 bases between them. This CDR3 is 15 amino acids long. The DNA for the CDR3 is TGTGCCACCAGCAGAGACAGGGGCGTCAATCAGCCCCAGCATTTT. This translates into CATSRDRGVNQPQHF.

V is TRBV28 and J is TRBJ2-1; 10 positions agree with TRBD1. J lost 4 bases, V lost 5 bases, and 5 bases had no gene match. There are 15 residues in the CDR3. The germline V gene has CDR1 MDHEN and CDR2 SYDVKM. Here the CDR3 reads CASSLRQGAYNEQFF. CDR3 bases: TGTGCCAGCAGTCTCAGACAGGGGGCGTACAATGAGCAGTTCTTC.

The V gene is TRBV7-9, the J gene TRBJ2-7; tentative D call: TRBD1 (5 bases). The CDR3 has 13 amino acids. The V end was cut by 5 bases, the J end by 4 bases, with 12 bases between. Germline V gene sequence: CDR1 SEHNR, CDR2 FQNEAQ (reference sequence). Here the CDR3 DNA reads TGTGCCAGCAGCACCTCGGACAAATACGAGCAGTACTTC. Its translation: CASSTSDKYEQYF.

The rearrangement uses TRBV13 and TRBJ2-7; unclear D gene. Germline CDR1 reads PRHDT; CDR2 reads FYEKMQ (reference sequence). The CDR3 has 13 residues. The ends were cut back, 4 bases at V and 7 bases at J, with 14 bases in the middle. The CDR3 loop reads CASSSDASWEQYF. The DNA for the CDR3 is TGTGCCAGCAGCTCCGATGCCTCTTGGGAGCAGTACTTC.

The V and J genes are TRBV28 and TRBJ2-7, with D tentatively TRBD1 (6 bases). Germline CDR1 and CDR2: MDHEN and SYDVKM. The CDR3 is 16 amino acids. Trimming removed 3 bases from V and 4 bases from J, with 19 bases in between. CDR3 nucleotides: TGTGCCAGCAGTTTTGGGATATTAAAGGGACAATACGAGCAGTACTTC. It is translated as CASSFGILKGQYEQYF.

V gene TRBV19 combines with J gene TRBJ2-5; D is perhaps TRBD2 (6 bases). Germline V gene data show CDR1 as LNHDA and CDR2 as SQIVND (reference sequence). Trimming shortened V by 3 bases and J by 5 bases, and 16 bases separated the two germline ends. The CDR3 contains 15 residues. The CDR3 DNA follows: TGTGCCAGTAGTATCATGGAGGGGAGGAAGGAGACCCAGTACTTC. Translation: CASSIMEGRKETQYF.

The V call is TRBV27, the J call TRBJ2-5, with D possibly being TRBD2 (6 bases). The CDR3 runs to 15 residues. The germline V gene encodes CDR1 MNHEY and CDR2 SMNVEV (reference sequence). Trimming cost V 0 bases and J 4 bases, with 12 bases left between them. The CDR3 sequence: CASSLSWGVRETQYF. The CDR3 DNA sequence: TGTGCCAGCAGTTTATCGTGGGGGGTGCGAGAGACCCAGTACTTC.

This chain connects TRBV6-1 to TRBJ1-5; 8 positions agree with TRBD1. The CDR3 length is 14 residues. Trimming took 3 bases from V and 6 from J; bases not matched to a gene: 4. The V gene's germline CDR1 is MNHNS and CDR2 SASEGT. In DNA form, the CDR3 reads TGTGCCAGCAGTGATTGGACAGGGTCTCAGCCCCAGCATTTT. It is translated as CASSDWTGSQPQHF.

The V and J genes are TRBV28 and TRBJ2-5; the match to TRBD2 covers 12 bases. Per germline, CDR1 MDHEN and CDR2 SYDVKM. V gave up 0 bases and J gave up 5 bases; unmatched junction bases: 4. This CDR3 is built from 16 residues. In nucleotides, the CDR3 is TGTGCCAGCAGTTTATGGCTAGCGGGAGGGCTCGAGACCCAGTACTTC. It yields the protein CASSLWLAGGLETQYF.

This clone was picked up one time. The genes are TRBV7-8 and TRBJ2-1; 10 bases map to TRBD2. CDR1 SGHVS and CDR2 FQNEAQ come from the germline V gene. The length of the CDR3 is 16 residues. V lost 4 bases to trimming and J lost 5 bases; unmatched junction nucleotides: 8. The CDR3 sequence: CASSSIAGGTNNEQFF. CDR3 bases: TGTGCCAGCAGCTCCATAGCGGGAGGAACCAACAATGAGCAGTTCTTC.

This clone was detected only once. CDR3 sequence: CASSESTVRETQYF. CDR3 DNA sequence: TGCGCCAGCAGTGAGTCGACTGTTCGAGAGACCCAGTACTTC. This rearrangement joins TRBV10-2 to TRBJ2-5; D is ambiguous. Germline CDR1 is WSHSY and CDR2 is SAAADI. This CDR3 region has 14 residues. The germline V and J ends were trimmed by 0 bases and 4 bases, with 9 bases remaining between them.

The V call is TRBV4-1, the J call TRBJ2-7; TRBD1 matches at 8 bases. Germline V gene sequence: CDR1 MGHRA, CDR2 YSYEKL. Trimming at V came to 2 bases and at J to 6 bases, leaving 15 bases not matched to a gene. This CDR3 contains 17 residues. For the CDR3, the DNA is TGCGCCAGCAGCCAAAAGACGACCGGGACAGGACTGTTCGAGCAGTACTTC. Translating gives CASSQKTTGTGLFEQYF.

V is TRBV10-3 and J is TRBJ2-2; D call uncertain. Germline V gene sequence: CDR1 ENHRY, CDR2 SYGVKD. Trimming left V 0 bases short and J 7 bases short, with 21 bases between. The CDR3 spans 18 residues. The CDR3 loop reads CAISESKYGRSAGGELFF. DNA of the CDR3: TGTGCCATCAGTGAGTCGAAATACGGTCGGTCGGCAGGCGGGGAGCTGTTTTTT.

The chain links TRBV7-8 to TRBJ2-7, with 7 bases aligning to TRBD1. The CDR3 runs 13 residues. Unmatched junction bases numbered 2, after V lost 3 bases and J lost 3 bases. The V gene's germline CDR1 is SGHVS and CDR2 FQNEAQ. The CDR3 loop is CASSFRGSYEQYF. The CDR3 DNA reads as TGTGCCAGCAGCTTCAGGGGGAGCTACGAGCAGTACTTC.

The rearrangement joins TRBV30 to TRBJ2-3; D gene ambiguous. V shed 3 bases and J shed 4 bases, with 11 bases lying between them. The germline V gene has CDR1 GTSNPN and CDR2 SVGIG (reference sequence). The CDR3 length is 13 residues. Here the CDR3 DNA reads TGTGCCTGGAGCCAAGGAGAACCAGATACGCAGTATTTT. This codes for CAWSQGEPDTQYF.

This rearrangement joins TRBV6-1 to TRBJ2-1; D assignment may be TRBD1 or TRBD2 (6 bases each). This CDR3 contains 14 residues. CDR1 and CDR2 from the germline V gene are MNHNS and SASEGT. The germline V and J ends were trimmed by 6 bases and 2 bases, with 11 bases remaining between them. The CDR3 DNA reads as TGTGCCAGCAGGGCGGGGACAACCTACAATGAGCAGTTCTTC. Translation gives CASRAGTTYNEQFF.

V and J are TRBV9 and TRBJ1-3, with a weak D call TRBD1 (5 bases). V lost 2 bases, J lost 4 bases, and 13 bases lay in between. CDR1 and CDR2 (germline): SGDLS, YYNGEE. This CDR3 has 15 amino acids. The CDR3 loop reads CASSVRGSGGNTIYF. The CDR3 bases are TGTGCCAGCAGCGTCCGGGGGTCAGGCGGAAACACCATATATTTT.

This chain uses TRBV11-2 with TRBJ2-7; D gene ambiguous. CDR1 is SGHAT, CDR2 FQNNGV, per germline. The CDR3 is 13 amino acids. Trimming pared 5 bases from V and 5 bases from J, leaving 13 bases between. The DNA for the CDR3 is TGTGCCAGCAGCCCGCTGGACGGCGACGAGCAGTACTTC. Protein: CASSPLDGDEQYF.

V and J are TRBV7-3 and TRBJ2-1, with 9 bases aligning to TRBD2. Germline values: CDR1 SGHTA, CDR2 FQGTGA. CDR3 size: 15 residues. Trimming took 1 base from V and 8 from J; bases not matched to a gene: 6. The CDR3 loop is CASSLIGGRDDEQFF. Written as DNA, the CDR3 is TGTGCCAGCAGCTTAATCGGCGGGAGGGATGATGAGCAGTTCTTC.

The chain combines TRBV27 with TRBJ1-4, with a weak D call TRBD1 (6 bases). V was pared by 3 bases and J by 7 bases, with 12 bases between. CDR1 is MNHEY, CDR2 SMNVEV, per germline (reference sequence). The CDR3 has 14 amino acids. CDR3 region: CASSFLHRAEKLFF. DNA for the CDR3: TGTGCCAGCAGTTTCCTGCACAGGGCTGAAAAACTGTTTTTT.

This clone is a singleton in its sample. The J gene is TRBJ2-7, the V gene TRBV6-6; 8 bases align to TRBD1. Germline CDR1 and CDR2: MNHNY and SVGAGI (reference sequence). This CDR3 contains 14 residues. The V gene end was trimmed by 4 bases and the J gene end by 5 bases; junction bases not matched to a gene: 7. CDR3 bases: TGTGCCAGCAGTTTAAGAGGACAGGGCCACGAGCAGTACTTC. This codes for CASSLRGQGHEQYF.